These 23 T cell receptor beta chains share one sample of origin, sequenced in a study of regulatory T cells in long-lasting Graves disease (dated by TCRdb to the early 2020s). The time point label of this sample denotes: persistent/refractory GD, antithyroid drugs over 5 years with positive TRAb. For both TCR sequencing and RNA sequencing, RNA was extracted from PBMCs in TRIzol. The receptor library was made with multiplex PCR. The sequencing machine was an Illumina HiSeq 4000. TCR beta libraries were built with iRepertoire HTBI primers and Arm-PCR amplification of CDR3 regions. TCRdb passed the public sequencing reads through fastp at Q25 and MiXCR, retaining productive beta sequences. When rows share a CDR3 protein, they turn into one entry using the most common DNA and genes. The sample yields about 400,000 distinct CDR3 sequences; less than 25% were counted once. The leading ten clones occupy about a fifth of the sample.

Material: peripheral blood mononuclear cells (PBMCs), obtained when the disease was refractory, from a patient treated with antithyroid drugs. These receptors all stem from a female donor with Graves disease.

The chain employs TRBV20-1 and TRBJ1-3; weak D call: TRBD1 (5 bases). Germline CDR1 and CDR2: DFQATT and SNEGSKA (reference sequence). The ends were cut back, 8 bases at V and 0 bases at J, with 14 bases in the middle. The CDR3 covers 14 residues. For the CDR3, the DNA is TGCAGTACCCTGGCGGGGGGCTCTGGAAACACCATATATTTT. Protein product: CSTLAGGSGNTIYF.

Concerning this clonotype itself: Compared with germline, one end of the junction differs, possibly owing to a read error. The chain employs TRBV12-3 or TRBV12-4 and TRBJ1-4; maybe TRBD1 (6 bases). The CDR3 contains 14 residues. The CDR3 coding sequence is TGTGCCAGCCGTTACAGGGAACGGGATGAAAAACCGTTTTTT. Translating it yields CASRYRERDEKPFF.

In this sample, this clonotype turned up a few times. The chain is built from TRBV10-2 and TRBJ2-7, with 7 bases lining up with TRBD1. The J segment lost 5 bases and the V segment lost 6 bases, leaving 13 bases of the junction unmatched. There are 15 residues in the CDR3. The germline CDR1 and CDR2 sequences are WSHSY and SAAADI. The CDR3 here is CASRGIQGFANEQYF. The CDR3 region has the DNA TGCGCCAGCAGGGGAATACAGGGGTTTGCTAACGAGCAGTACTTC.

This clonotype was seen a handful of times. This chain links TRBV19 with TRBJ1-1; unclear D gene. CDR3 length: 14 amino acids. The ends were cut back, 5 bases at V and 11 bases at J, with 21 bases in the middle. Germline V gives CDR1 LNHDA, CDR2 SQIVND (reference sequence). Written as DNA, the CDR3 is TGTGCCAGTAGTGGCGCCCAGAGCCCCTTCGAGGCTTTCTTT. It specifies CASSGAQSPFEAFF.

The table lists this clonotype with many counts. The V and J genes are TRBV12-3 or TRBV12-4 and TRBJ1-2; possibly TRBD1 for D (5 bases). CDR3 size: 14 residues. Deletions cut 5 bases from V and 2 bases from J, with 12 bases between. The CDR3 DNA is TGTGCCAGCAGTACCCTGGGGGTAAACTATGGCTACACCTTC. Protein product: CASSTLGVNYGYTF.

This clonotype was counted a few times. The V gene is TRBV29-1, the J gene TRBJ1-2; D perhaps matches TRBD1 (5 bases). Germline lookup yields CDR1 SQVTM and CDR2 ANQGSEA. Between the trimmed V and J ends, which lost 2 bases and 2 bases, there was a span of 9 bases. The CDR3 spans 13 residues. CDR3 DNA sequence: TGCAGCGTTGAATACGCAGGGAACTATGGCTACACCTTC. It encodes CSVEYAGNYGYTF.

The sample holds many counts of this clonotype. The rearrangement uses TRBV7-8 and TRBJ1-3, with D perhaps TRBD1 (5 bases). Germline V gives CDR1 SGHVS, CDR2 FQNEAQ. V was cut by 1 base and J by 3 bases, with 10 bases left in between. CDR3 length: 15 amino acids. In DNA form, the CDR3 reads TGTGCCAGCAGCTTAGGGCAGGGAGTTGGAAACACCATATATTTT. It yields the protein CASSLGQGVGNTIYF.

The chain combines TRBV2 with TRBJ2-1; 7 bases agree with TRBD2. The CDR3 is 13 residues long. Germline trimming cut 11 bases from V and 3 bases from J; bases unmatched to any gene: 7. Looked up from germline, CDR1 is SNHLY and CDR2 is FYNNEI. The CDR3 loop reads CAGVRENYNEQFF. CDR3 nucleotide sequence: TGTGCCGGGGTGCGGGAGAACTACAATGAGCAGTTCTTC. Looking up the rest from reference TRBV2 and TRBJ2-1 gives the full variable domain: EPEVTQTPSHQVTQMGQEVILRCVPISNHLYFYWYRQILGQKVEFLVSFYNNEISEKSEIFDDQFSVERPDGSNFTLKIRSTKLEDSAMYFCAGVRENYNEQFFGPGTRLTVL.

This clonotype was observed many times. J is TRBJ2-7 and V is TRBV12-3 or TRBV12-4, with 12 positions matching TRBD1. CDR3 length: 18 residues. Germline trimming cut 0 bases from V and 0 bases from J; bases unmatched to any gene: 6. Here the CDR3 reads CASSLAGTGGVSSYEQYF. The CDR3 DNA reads TGTGCCAGCAGTTTAGCCGGGACAGGGGGCGTTAGCTCCTACGAGCAGTACTTC.

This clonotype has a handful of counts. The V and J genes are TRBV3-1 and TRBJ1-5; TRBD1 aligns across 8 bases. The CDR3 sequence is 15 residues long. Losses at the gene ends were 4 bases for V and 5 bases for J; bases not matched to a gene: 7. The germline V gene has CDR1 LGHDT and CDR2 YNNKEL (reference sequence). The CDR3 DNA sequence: TGTGCCAGCAGCCCAGGACAGGGAGGTTATCAGCCCCAGCATTTT. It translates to CASSPGQGGYQPQHF.

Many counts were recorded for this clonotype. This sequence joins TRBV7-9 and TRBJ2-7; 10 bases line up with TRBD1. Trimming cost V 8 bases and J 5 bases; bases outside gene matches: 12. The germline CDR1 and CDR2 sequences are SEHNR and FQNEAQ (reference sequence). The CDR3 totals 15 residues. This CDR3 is CASLLPGQGLHEQYF. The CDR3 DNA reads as TGTGCCAGCCTACTTCCGGGACAGGGGTTACACGAGCAGTACTTC.

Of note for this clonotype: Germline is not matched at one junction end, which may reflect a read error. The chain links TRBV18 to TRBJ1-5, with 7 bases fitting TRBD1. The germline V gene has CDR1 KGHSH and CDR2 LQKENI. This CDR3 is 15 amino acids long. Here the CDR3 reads CANSAKDRGNQPQHF. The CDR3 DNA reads TGTGCCAACTCAGCAAAAGACAGGGGCAATCAGCCCCAGCATTTT.

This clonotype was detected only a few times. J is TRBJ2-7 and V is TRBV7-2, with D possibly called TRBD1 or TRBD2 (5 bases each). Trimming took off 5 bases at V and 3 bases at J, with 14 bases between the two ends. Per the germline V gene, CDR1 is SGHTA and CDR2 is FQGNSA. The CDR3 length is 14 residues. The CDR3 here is CASSATGRLYEQYF. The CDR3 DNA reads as TGTGCCAGCAGCGCCACGGGACGTCTCTACGAGCAGTACTTC.

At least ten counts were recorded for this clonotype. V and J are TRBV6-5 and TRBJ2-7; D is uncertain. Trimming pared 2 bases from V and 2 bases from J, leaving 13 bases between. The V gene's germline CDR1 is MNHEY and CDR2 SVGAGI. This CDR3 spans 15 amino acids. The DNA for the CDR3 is TGTGCCAGCAGTTACACCCCCCCCACTGCCTACGAGCAGTACTTC. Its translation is CASSYTPPTAYEQYF.

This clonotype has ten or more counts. Written as DNA, the CDR3 is TGTGCCAGCAGTTTATATCTTGGCAAGCCCTACGAGCAGTACTTC. It is translated as CASSLYLGKPYEQYF. This chain joins TRBV27 and TRBJ2-7; no firm D call. CDR3 length: 15 amino acids. Per the germline V gene, CDR1 is MNHEY and CDR2 is SMNVEV (reference sequence). The ends were cut back, 1 base at V and 2 bases at J, with 12 bases in the middle.

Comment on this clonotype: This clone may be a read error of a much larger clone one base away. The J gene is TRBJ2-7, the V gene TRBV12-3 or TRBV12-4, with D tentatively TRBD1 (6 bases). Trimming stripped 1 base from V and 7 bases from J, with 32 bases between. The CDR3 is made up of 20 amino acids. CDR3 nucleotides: TGTGCCAGCAGTTTAGTCATAGACCGGGACACCAAAACAACCTACAATGAGCAGTACTTC. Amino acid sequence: CASSLVIDRDTKTTYNEQYF.

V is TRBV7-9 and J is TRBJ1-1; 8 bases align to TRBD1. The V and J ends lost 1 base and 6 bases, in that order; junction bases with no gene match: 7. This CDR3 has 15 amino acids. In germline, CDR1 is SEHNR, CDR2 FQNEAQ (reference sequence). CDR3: CASSLGQGAGSEAFF. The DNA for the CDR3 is TGTGCCAGCAGCTTAGGGCAGGGGGCCGGTTCTGAAGCTTTCTTT.

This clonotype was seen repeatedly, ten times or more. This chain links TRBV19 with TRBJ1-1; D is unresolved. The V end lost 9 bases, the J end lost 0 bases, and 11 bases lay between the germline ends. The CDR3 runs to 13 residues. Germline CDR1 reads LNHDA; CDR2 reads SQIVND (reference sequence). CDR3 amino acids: CASSSDLNTEAFF. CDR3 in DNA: TGTGCCAGCAGCTCAGATTTGAACACTGAAGCTTTCTTT.

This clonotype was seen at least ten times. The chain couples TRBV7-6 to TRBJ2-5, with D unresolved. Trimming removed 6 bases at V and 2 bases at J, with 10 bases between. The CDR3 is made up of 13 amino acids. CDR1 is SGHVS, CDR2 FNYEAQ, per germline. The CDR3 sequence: CASSSGSQETQYF. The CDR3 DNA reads TGTGCCAGCAGTTCCGGGTCACAAGAGACCCAGTACTTC.

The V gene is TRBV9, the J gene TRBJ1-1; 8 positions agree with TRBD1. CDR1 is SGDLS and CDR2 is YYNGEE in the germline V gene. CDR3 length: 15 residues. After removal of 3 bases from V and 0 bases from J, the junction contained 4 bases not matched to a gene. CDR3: CASSGQDRVNTEAFF. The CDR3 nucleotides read TGTGCCAGCAGCGGACAGGACAGGGTGAACACTGAAGCTTTCTTT. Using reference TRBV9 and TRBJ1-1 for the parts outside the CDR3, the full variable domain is DSGVTQTPKHLITATGQRVTLRCSPRSGDLSVYWYQQSLDQGLQFLIQYYNGEERAKGNILERFSAQQFPDLHSELNLSSLELGDSALYFCASSGQDRVNTEAFFGQGTRLTVV.

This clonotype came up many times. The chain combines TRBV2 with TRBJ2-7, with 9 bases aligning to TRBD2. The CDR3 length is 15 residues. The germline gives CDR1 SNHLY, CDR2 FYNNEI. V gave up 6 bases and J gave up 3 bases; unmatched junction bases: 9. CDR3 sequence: CASRELAGPFYEQYF. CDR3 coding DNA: TGTGCCAGCAGGGAGCTAGCGGGGCCTTTCTACGAGCAGTACTTC.

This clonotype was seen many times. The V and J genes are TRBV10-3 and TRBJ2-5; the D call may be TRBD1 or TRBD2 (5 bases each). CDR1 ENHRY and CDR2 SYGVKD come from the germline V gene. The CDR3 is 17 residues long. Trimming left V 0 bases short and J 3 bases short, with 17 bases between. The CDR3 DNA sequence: TGTGCCATCAGTGAGTCGGGGGATCGGGGTTGGAAAGAGACCCAGTACTTC. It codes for CAISESGDRGWKETQYF.

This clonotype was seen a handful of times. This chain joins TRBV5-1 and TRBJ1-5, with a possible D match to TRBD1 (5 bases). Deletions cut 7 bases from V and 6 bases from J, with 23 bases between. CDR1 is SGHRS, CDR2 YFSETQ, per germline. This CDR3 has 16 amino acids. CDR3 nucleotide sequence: TGCGCCAGCGGACTACGGCAGGGCCCCATTTGTCAGCCCCAGCATTTT. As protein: CASGLRQGPICQPQHF.